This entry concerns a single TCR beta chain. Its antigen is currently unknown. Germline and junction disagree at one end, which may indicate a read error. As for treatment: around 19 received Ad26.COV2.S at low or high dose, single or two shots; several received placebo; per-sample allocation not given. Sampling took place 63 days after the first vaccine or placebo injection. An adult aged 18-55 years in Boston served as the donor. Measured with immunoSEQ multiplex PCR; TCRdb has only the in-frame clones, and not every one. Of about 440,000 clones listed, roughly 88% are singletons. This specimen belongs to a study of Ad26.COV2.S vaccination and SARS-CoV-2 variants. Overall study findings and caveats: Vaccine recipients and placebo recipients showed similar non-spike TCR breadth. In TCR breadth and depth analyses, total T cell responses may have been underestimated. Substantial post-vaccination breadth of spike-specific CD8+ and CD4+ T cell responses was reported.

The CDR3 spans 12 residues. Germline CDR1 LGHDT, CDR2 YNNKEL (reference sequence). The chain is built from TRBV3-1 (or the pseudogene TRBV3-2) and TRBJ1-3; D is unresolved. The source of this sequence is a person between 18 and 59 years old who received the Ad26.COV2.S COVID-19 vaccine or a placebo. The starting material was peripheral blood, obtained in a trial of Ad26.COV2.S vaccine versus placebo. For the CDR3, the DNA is TGTGCCAGCAGCGAAGACCGAAACACCATATATTTT. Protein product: CASSEDRNTIYF.